The 23 T cell receptor beta chains below come from one sample, sequenced in a study of Ad26.COV2.S vaccination and SARS-CoV-2 variants. Some clones are missing from TCRdb's copy, which holds only in-frame ones; the method was immunoSEQ multiplex PCR. The table records fewer than 400,000 clones, roughly nine tenths of them present only once. As for treatment: around 19 received Ad26.COV2.S at low or high dose, single or two shots; roughly five received placebo; per-sample allocation not given. At day 63 after the first vaccine or placebo injection, samples were drawn. This specimen was peripheral blood, taken in a trial of Ad26.COV2.S vaccine versus placebo. Receptors were obtained from a person aged 18 to 59 who received the Ad26.COV2.S COVID-19 vaccine or a placebo.

V and J are TRBV20-1 and TRBJ1-1; D not resolved. There are 11 residues in the CDR3. Trimming shortened V by 7 bases and J by 0 bases, and 6 bases separated the two germline ends. The germline V gene encodes CDR1 DFQATT and CDR2 SNEGSKA (reference sequence). The CDR3 sequence is CSVSVNTEAFF. The CDR3 DNA reads TGCAGTGTATCGGTGAACACTGAAGCTTTCTTT.

The chain couples TRBV7-9 to TRBJ2-5; 15 nucleotides align to TRBD2. This CDR3 is built from 17 residues. Germline values: CDR1 SEHNR, CDR2 FQNEAQ (reference sequence). Losses at the gene ends were 5 bases for V and 2 bases for J; bases not matched to a gene: 6. CDR3 residues: CASSPFGLAGGQETQYF. The CDR3 region has the DNA TGTGCCAGCAGCCCTTTCGGACTAGCGGGGGGGCAAGAGACCCAGTACTTC.

This clone has only a few counts. The chain links TRBV12-3 or TRBV12-4 to TRBJ2-2, with TRBD1 matching 8 bases. With 6 bases clipped from V and 4 bases from J, the junction kept 1 base outside the gene matches. The CDR3 is 13 residues long. CDR3: CASRTGATGELFF. CDR3 in DNA: TGTGCCAGCAGGACAGGGGCCACCGGGGAGCTGTTTTTT.

The chain links TRBV6-5 to TRBJ1-1; the D is unclear. In germline, CDR1 is MNHEY, CDR2 SVGAGI. The length of the CDR3 is 14 residues. The V gene lost 5 bases and the J gene lost 6 bases, with 16 bases spanning the gap. CDR3 in DNA: TGTGCCAGCAGTCTAGAGACGGGAAGGGCTGAAGCTTTCTTT. Translating it yields CASSLETGRAEAFF.

DNA of the CDR3: TGTGCCAGCAGTGAAGTCCGGGGAGCTAATGAAAAACTGTTTTTT. Translated: CASSEVRGANEKLFF. The chain is built from TRBV2 and TRBJ1-4, with D unclear. Trimming left V 1 base short and J 3 bases short, with 9 bases between. The CDR3 runs 15 residues. Germline CDR1 and CDR2: SNHLY and FYNNEI.

V usage is TRBV19 and J usage is TRBJ2-1; 8 bases agree with TRBD2. The CDR3 extends over 15 amino acids. The V and J ends lost 7 bases and 3 bases, in that order; junction bases with no gene match: 8. Germline V gene lookup returns CDR1 LNHDA and CDR2 SQIVND (reference sequence). CDR3 region: CASKRRAGGYNEQFF. The CDR3 nucleotides are TGTGCCAGTAAAAGAAGGGCGGGGGGCTACAATGAGCAGTTCTTC.

The chain recombines TRBV18 with TRBJ1-3; TRBD1 might be the D (5 bases). This CDR3 has 15 residues. CDR1 KGHSH and CDR2 LQKENI come from the germline V gene. Trimming removed 2 bases at V and 8 bases at J, with 16 bases between. This CDR3 is CASSPEGTQEDTIYF. CDR3 sequence (DNA): TGTGCCAGCTCACCAGAGGGGACCCAGGAGGACACCATATATTTT.

The count of this clone is one. The chain combines TRBV3-1 (or the pseudogene TRBV3-2) with TRBJ2-3, with a tentative D call TRBD2 (5 bases). Trimming took 4 bases from V and 7 from J, leaving 18 bases between them. This CDR3 spans 15 amino acids. CDR1 is LGHDT and CDR2 is YNNKEL in the germline V gene (reference sequence). CDR3 DNA: TGTGCCAGCAGCCCAACTATGGACTGGGGAAATACGCAGTATTTT. It encodes CASSPTMDWGNTQYF.

The rearrangement links TRBV19 to TRBJ1-1; no reliable D call. CDR1 and CDR2 (germline): LNHDA, SQIVND (reference sequence). Trimming removed 1 base at V and 0 bases at J, with 15 bases between. The CDR3 contains 17 residues. CDR3 sequence (DNA): TGTGCCAGTAGTATAGTTGTGGCAGGCTTCATGAACACTGAAGCTTTCTTT. It yields the protein CASSIVVAGFMNTEAFF.

V is TRBV12-5 and J is TRBJ2-5; no definite D call. The CDR3 runs to 12 residues. Trimming cost V 6 bases and J 5 bases, with 10 bases left between them. CDR1 is LGHNT and CDR2 is FRNRAP in the germline V gene. CDR3 in amino acids: CASGPSQETQYF. The CDR3 bases are TGTGCTAGTGGGCCTTCCCAGGAGACCCAGTACTTC. Based on the CDR3 plus reference TRBV12-5 and TRBJ2-5, the full variable domain is DARVTQTPRHKVTEMGQEVTMRCQPILGHNTVFWYRQTMMQGLELLAYFRNRAPLDDSGMPKDRFSAEMPDATLATLKIQPSEPRDSAVYFCASGPSQETQYFGPGTRLLVL.

The CDR3: CASSQDSQGPSTDTQYF. In DNA, the CDR3 is TGCGCCAGCAGCCAAGATTCCCAGGGCCCAAGCACAGATACGCAGTATTTT. This chain connects TRBV4-1 to TRBJ2-3; perhaps TRBD1 as D (5 bases). Germline V gives CDR1 MGHRA, CDR2 YSYEKL. Trimming pared 0 bases from V and 0 bases from J, leaving 13 bases between. CDR3 length equals 17 residues.

This chain connects TRBV6-2 or TRBV6-3 to TRBJ2-7, with TRBD2 as a possible D gene (6 bases). Germline assignment: CDR1 MNHEY and CDR2 SVGEGT. The CDR3 sequence is 15 residues long. The V end lost 2 bases, the J end lost 0 bases, and 11 bases lay between the germline ends. CDR3 in amino acids: CASSYVAGSSYEQYF. CDR3 DNA sequence: TGTGCCAGCAGTTACGTGGCGGGGAGCTCCTACGAGCAGTACTTC.

The V and J genes are TRBV19 and TRBJ1-6, with D perhaps matching TRBD1 (6 bases). V lost 1 base to trimming and J lost 8 bases, with 9 bases between them. Germline values: CDR1 LNHDA, CDR2 SQIVND (reference sequence). The CDR3 spans 14 residues. CDR3 amino acids: CASSIGGGDSPLHF. The CDR3 DNA is TGTGCCAGTAGTATAGGAGGGGGGGATTCACCCCTCCACTTT.

This clone was picked up one time. V is TRBV3-1 (or the pseudogene TRBV3-2) and J is TRBJ1-5, with D unresolved. V lost 1 base, J lost 0 bases, and 7 bases lay in between. This CDR3 contains 15 residues. The germline V gene has CDR1 LGHDT and CDR2 YNNKEL (reference sequence). CDR3 residues: CASSQGSGSNQPQHF. CDR3 sequence (DNA): TGTGCCAGCAGCCAAGGGTCGGGTAGCAATCAGCCCCAGCATTTT.

This clone was seen once. V usage is TRBV6-5 and J usage is TRBJ2-3; no clear D. Germline CDR1 reads MNHEY; CDR2 reads SVGAGI. V was clipped by 0 bases and J by 2 bases, with 6 bases between them. This CDR3 has 14 residues. The CDR3: CASSYSRNTDTQYF. The CDR3 DNA reads as TGTGCCAGCAGTTACTCCCGAAACACAGATACGCAGTATTTT.

The chain carries TRBV2 and TRBJ1-5, with 10 bases matching TRBD1. The V gene end was trimmed by 4 bases and the J gene end by 5 bases; junction bases not matched to a gene: 8. The CDR3 runs 16 residues. The germline gives CDR1 SNHLY, CDR2 FYNNEI. The CDR3 loop is CASSGDRGHGDQPQHF. The CDR3 DNA follows: TGTGCCAGCAGTGGCGACAGGGGGCATGGCGATCAGCCCCAGCATTTT. Together with reference TRBV2 and TRBJ1-5, the CDR3 gives the full variable domain: EPEVTQTPSHQVTQMGQEVILRCVPISNHLYFYWYRQILGQKVEFLVSFYNNEISEKSEIFDDQFSVERPDGSNFTLKIRSTKLEDSAMYFCASSGDRGHGDQPQHFGDGTRLSIL.

The chain has TRBV10-3 and TRBJ2-3; 14 bases line up with TRBD2. CDR3 length: 17 amino acids. V lost 9 bases, J lost 1 base, and 9 bases stayed unmatched. Germline loops: CDR1 ENHRY, CDR2 SYGVKD. In DNA form, the CDR3 reads TGTGCCATTGGGACTAGCGGGGGCCTGGTGGGCACAGATACGCAGTATTTT. Protein sequence: CAIGTSGGLVGTDTQYF.

This clone appeared a few times. V gene TRBV24-1 combines with J gene TRBJ2-1, with D unclear. Trimming shortened V by 0 bases and J by 7 bases, and 3 bases separated the two germline ends. Germline V gene lookup returns CDR1 KGHDR and CDR2 SFDVKD. The CDR3 is made up of 12 amino acids. CDR3: CATSDLRNEQFF. In DNA form, the CDR3 reads TGTGCCACCAGTGATTTGCGGAATGAGCAGTTCTTC.

The chain joins TRBV30 to TRBJ2-1, with D possibly matching TRBD2 (5 bases). There are 13 residues in the CDR3. Looked up from germline, CDR1 is GTSNPN and CDR2 is SVGIG (reference sequence). V was trimmed by 0 bases and J by 5 bases, leaving 8 bases between them. CDR3 DNA sequence: TGTGCCTGGAGTGTAGGACTGAACAATGAGCAGTTCTTC. Its translation: CAWSVGLNNEQFF.

This sequence joins TRBV6-5 and TRBJ2-1, with 8 bases aligning to TRBD1. There are 14 residues in the CDR3. The germline V gene has CDR1 MNHEY and CDR2 SVGAGI. J was trimmed by 4 bases and V by 6 bases; bases with no gene match: 5. CDR3 amino acids: CASRRQGTYNEQFF. For the CDR3, the DNA is TGTGCCAGCAGGCGACAGGGGACATACAATGAGCAGTTCTTC.

V gene TRBV25-1 combines with J gene TRBJ2-1; D assignment may be TRBD1 or TRBD2 (6 bases each). The CDR3 has 13 amino acids. The V gene lost 7 bases and the J gene lost 5 bases, with 12 bases spanning the gap. Germline loops: CDR1 MGHDK, CDR2 SYGVNS. CDR3 bases: TGTGCCAGCAACCCGGGGGCCGACAATGAGCAGTTCTTC. Its protein is CASNPGADNEQFF.

This clone was detected a few times. The chain employs TRBV5-4 and TRBJ2-2, with 11 bases matching TRBD1. This CDR3 contains 16 residues. V shed 4 bases and J 4 bases; nucleotides not matched to a gene: 6. Per germline, CDR1 SGHNT and CDR2 YYREEE (reference sequence). The CDR3 bases are TGTGCCAGCAGCCCAAGGACAGGGGGCTTCACCGGGGAGCTGTTTTTT. It codes for CASSPRTGGFTGELFF.

V gene TRBV7-8 combines with J gene TRBJ2-1, with D unresolved. This CDR3 is built from 14 residues. V dropped 4 bases and J dropped 2 bases, with 9 bases sitting between them. Germline CDR1 and CDR2: SGHVS and FQNEAQ. This CDR3 reads CASSSDPPYNEQFF. DNA of the CDR3: TGTGCCAGCAGCTCGGATCCTCCCTACAATGAGCAGTTCTTC.